One and the same sample provided the 12 T cell receptor beta chains below, sequenced in a study of post-analysis software for immune sequencing data (dated by TCRdb to between 2015 and 2016). No antigen has been assigned to these receptors. The library was built by means of PCR. The data were produced on an Illumina HiSeq 2500. To reduce PCR and sequencing biases, unique molecular identifiers were built into the TCR beta cDNA libraries. TCRdb reprocessed the public reads (quality trimming at Q25 with fastp, clone calling with MiXCR) and kept in-frame beta chains. Rows with a matching CDR3 protein are joined into one entry that keeps the most common DNA and genes. For this sample the table gives some 370,000 distinct CDR3 sequences, of which roughly 36% were detected only once. The ten largest account for around 15% of the sample. General findings and caveats noted by the study authors: A handful of TRBV segments, including TRBV5-6, TRBV5-1 and TRBV20-1, were significantly more frequent in patients than controls.

The sequenced sample was blood. These receptors originate from a girl aged 5 to 17 with multiple sclerosis.

In this sample, this clonotype turned up a few times. The gene calls are TRBV20-1 and TRBJ1-6; D ambiguous. V was pared by 3 bases and J by 4 bases, with 10 bases between. Germline assignment: CDR1 DFQATT and CDR2 SNEGSKA (reference sequence). The CDR3 sequence is 14 residues long. CDR3 loop: CSAREQFYNSPLHF. As DNA, the CDR3 is TGCAGTGCTAGGGAACAGTTTTATAATTCACCCCTCCACTTT.

This clonotype was detected ten times or more. This chain connects TRBV7-9 to TRBJ2-5; D is unclear. The length of the CDR3 is 14 residues. The germline gives CDR1 SEHNR, CDR2 FQNEAQ (reference sequence). Trimming pared 4 bases from V and 5 bases from J, leaving 14 bases between. The CDR3 spells CASSYLAPAETQYF. In nucleotides, the CDR3 is TGTGCCAGCAGCTACTTGGCCCCGGCGGAGACCCAGTACTTC.

This clonotype was seen a handful of times. This chain links TRBV29-1 with TRBJ2-1; 15 nucleotides align to TRBD2. CDR3 length: 15 amino acids. Trimming removed 6 bases from V and 1 base from J; junction bases left unmatched: 1. Per germline, CDR1 SQVTM and CDR2 ANQGSEA. The CDR3 protein is CSVGTSGGSYNEQFF. As DNA, the CDR3 is TGCAGCGTCGGGACTAGCGGGGGGTCCTACAATGAGCAGTTCTTC.

This clonotype was picked up a small number of times. This chain connects TRBV12-3 or TRBV12-4 to TRBJ2-5; D is ambiguous. The germline V and J ends were trimmed by 2 bases and 7 bases, with 11 bases remaining between them. The CDR3 length is 13 residues. This chain's CDR3 is CASSLTPQRTQYF. CDR3 sequence (DNA): TGTGCCAGCAGTTTAACCCCGCAGCGGACCCAGTACTTC.

The sample holds a few counts of this clonotype. The chain combines TRBV6-6 with TRBJ2-7; D is possibly TRBD1 or TRBD2 (6 bases each). V lost 4 bases, J lost 4 bases, and 14 bases lay in between. Germline loops: CDR1 MNHNY, CDR2 SVGAGI (reference sequence). There are 14 residues in the CDR3. In DNA form, the CDR3 reads TGTGCCAGCAGTTCAGAACGGGGGACATACGAGCAGTACTTC. The encoded protein is CASSSERGTYEQYF.

This clonotype was found once. This chain uses TRBV11-2 with TRBJ2-1, with a weak D call TRBD2 (6 bases). The CDR3 sequence is 15 residues long. Per germline, CDR1 SGHAT and CDR2 FQNNGV. V was shortened by 0 bases and J by 6 bases, with 12 bases between the two germline ends. CDR3 protein: CASSLDVGGVNEQFF. The CDR3 DNA sequence: TGTGCCAGCAGCTTAGATGTTGGCGGGGTCAATGAGCAGTTCTTC.

This rearrangement joins TRBV20-1 to TRBJ2-3; D unresolved. The CDR3 loop spans 13 amino acids. V shed 7 bases and J shed 2 bases, with 13 bases lying between them. Germline lookup yields CDR1 DFQATT and CDR2 SNEGSKA (reference sequence). The CDR3 DNA reads as TGCAGTGTCCCTGGGGTTACCACAGATACGCAGTATTTT. Translating it yields CSVPGVTTDTQYF.

This clonotype occurred a few times. This chain uses TRBV3-1 with TRBJ2-1; D is undetermined. The germline CDR1 and CDR2 sequences are LGHDT and YNNKEL (reference sequence). The CDR3 has 11 amino acids. V was pared by 1 base and J by 10 bases, with 5 bases between. The DNA of the CDR3 is TGTGCCAGCAGCCAAGCCGAAGAGCAGTTCTTC. Protein product: CASSQAEEQFF.

V usage is TRBV28 and J usage is TRBJ2-1, with 7 bases aligning to TRBD1. There are 16 residues in the CDR3. CDR1 MDHEN and CDR2 SYDVKM come from the germline V gene. Trimming removed 5 bases from V and 3 bases from J; junction bases left unmatched: 10. The CDR3 nucleotides read TGTGCCAGCAGTCACCGGGACAGCATTATCTACAATGAGCAGTTCTTC. Amino acid sequence: CASSHRDSIIYNEQFF.

The chain joins TRBV6-1 to TRBJ1-1, with TRBD1 matching 7 bases. Trimming cost V 7 bases and J 8 bases; bases outside gene matches: 13. The CDR3 covers 14 residues. Germline assignment: CDR1 MNHNS and CDR2 SASEGT. CDR3 residues: CASTLTGRVTEAFF. The CDR3, as DNA: TGTGCCAGCACCTTGACAGGGCGTGTTACCGAAGCTTTCTTT.

This chain links TRBV5-6 with TRBJ1-2; no clear D gene. CDR3 length: 12 amino acids. The germline CDR1 and CDR2 sequences are SGHDT and YYEEEE. Trimming removed 4 bases from V and 4 bases from J, with 8 bases in between. The CDR3 is CASSLRRYGYTF. As DNA, the CDR3 is TGTGCCAGCAGCCTACGCCGCTATGGCTACACCTTC.

The gene calls are TRBV5-1 and TRBJ2-1; 14 positions match TRBD2. V lost 4 bases, J lost 9 bases, and 3 bases stayed unmatched. The CDR3 length is 14 residues. Germline CDR1 SGHRS, CDR2 YFSETQ. CDR3 region: CASSRTSGGSEQFF. The CDR3 coding sequence is TGCGCCAGCAGCCGGACTAGCGGGGGGAGTGAGCAGTTCTTC.